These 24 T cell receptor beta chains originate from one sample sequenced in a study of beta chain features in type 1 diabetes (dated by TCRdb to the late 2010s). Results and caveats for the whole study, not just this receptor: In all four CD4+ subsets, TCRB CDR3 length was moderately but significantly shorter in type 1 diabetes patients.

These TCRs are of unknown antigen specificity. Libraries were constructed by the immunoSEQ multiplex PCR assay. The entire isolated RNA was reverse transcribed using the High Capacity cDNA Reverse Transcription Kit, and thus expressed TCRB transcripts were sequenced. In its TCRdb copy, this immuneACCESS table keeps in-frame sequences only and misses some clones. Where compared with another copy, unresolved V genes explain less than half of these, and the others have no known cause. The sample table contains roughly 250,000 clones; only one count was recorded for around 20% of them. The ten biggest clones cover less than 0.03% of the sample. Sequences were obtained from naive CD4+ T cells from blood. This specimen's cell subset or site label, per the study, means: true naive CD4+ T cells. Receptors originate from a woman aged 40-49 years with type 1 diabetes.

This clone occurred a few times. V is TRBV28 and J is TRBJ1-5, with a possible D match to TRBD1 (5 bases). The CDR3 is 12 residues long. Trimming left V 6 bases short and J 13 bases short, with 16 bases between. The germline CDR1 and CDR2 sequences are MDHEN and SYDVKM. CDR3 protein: CASRPNRLRQHF. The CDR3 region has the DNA TGTGCCAGCAGACCGAACAGGCTCCGGCAGCATTTT.

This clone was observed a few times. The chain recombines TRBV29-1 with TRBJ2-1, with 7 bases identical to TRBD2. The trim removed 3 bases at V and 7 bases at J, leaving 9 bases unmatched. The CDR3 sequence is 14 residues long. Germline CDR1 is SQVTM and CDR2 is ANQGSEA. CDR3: CSVEVGGSTNEQFF. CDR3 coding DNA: TGCAGCGTTGAGGTTGGCGGGAGTACAAATGAGCAGTTCTTC.

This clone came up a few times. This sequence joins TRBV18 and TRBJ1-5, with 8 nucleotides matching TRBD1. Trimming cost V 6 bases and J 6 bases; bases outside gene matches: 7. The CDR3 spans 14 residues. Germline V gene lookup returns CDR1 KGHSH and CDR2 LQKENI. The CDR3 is CASSPQGAVQPQHF. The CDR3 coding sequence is TGTGCCAGCTCTCCCCAGGGGGCAGTTCAGCCCCAGCATTTT.

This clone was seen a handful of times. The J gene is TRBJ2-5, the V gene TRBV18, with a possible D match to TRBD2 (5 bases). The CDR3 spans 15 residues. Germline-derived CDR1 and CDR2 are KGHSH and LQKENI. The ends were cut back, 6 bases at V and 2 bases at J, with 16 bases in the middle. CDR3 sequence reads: CASSLLSASQETQYF. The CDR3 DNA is TGTGCCAGCTCTCTACTTAGCGCCTCTCAAGAGACCCAGTACTTC.

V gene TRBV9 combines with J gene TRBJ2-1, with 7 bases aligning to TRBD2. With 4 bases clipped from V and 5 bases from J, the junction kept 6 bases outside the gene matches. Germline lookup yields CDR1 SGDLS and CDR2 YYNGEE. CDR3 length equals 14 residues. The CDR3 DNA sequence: TGTGCCAGCAGCACCCGGGACTACAACAATGAGCAGTTCTTC. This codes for CASSTRDYNNEQFF.

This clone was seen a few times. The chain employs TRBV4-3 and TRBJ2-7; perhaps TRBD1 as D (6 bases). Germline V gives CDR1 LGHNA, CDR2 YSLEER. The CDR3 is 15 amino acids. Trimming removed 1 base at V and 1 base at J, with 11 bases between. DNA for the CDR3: TGCGCCAGCAGCCAAGTAGGGGGAAGGTCCTACGAGCAGTACTTC. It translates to CASSQVGGRSYEQYF.

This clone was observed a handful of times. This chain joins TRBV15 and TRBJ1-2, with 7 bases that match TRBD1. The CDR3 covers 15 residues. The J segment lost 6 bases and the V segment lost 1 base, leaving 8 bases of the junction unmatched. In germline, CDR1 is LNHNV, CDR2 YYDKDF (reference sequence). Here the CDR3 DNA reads TGTGCCACCAGCAGAGCTGGGACAGCTTTGAATGGCTACACCTTC. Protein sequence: CATSRAGTALNGYTF. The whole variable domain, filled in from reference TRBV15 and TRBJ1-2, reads DAMVIQNPRYQVTQFGKPVTLSCSQTLNHNVMYWYQQKSSQAPKLLFHYYDKDFNNEADTPDNFQSRRPNTSFCFLDIRSPGLGDTAMYLCATSRAGTALNGYTFGSGTRLTVV.

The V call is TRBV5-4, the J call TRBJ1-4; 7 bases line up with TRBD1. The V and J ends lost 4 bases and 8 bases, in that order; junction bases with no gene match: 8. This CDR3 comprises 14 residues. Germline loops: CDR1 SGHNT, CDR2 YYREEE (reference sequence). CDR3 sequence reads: CASSAGGVGEKLFF. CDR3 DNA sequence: TGTGCCAGCAGCGCAGGGGGTGTCGGCGAAAAACTGTTTTTT.

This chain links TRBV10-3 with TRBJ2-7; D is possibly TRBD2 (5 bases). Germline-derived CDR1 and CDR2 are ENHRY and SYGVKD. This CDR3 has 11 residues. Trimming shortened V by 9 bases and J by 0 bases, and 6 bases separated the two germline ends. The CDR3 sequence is CAIGSSYEQYF. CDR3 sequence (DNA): TGTGCCATTGGGAGCTCCTACGAGCAGTACTTC.

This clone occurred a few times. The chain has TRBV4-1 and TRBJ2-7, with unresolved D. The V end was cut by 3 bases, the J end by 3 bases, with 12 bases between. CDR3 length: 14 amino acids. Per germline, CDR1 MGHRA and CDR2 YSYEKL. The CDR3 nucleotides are TGCGCCAGCAGCCAGCCCGGTGCCGTCTACGAGCAGTACTTC. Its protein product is CASSQPGAVYEQYF.

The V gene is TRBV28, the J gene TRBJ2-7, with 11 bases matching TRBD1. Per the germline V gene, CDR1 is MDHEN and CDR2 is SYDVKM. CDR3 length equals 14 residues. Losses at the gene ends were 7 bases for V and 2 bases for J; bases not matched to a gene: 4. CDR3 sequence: CASTRTGGPYEQYF. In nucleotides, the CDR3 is TGTGCCAGCACTCGGACAGGGGGCCCCTACGAGCAGTACTTC.

CDR3 coding DNA: TGCGCCAGCAGCTTGGATGCCAGAAACACTGAAGCTTTCTTT. Its translation is CASSLDARNTEAFF. The V call is TRBV5-1, the J call TRBJ1-1; D not certain. The V end lost 0 bases, the J end lost 2 bases, and 8 bases lay between the germline ends. The CDR3 contains 14 residues. Germline V gene lookup returns CDR1 SGHRS and CDR2 YFSETQ.

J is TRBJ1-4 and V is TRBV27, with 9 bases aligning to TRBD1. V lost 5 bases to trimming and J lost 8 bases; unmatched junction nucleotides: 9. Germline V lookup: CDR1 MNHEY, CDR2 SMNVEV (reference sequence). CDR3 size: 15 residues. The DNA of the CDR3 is TGTGCCAGCAGTCCAGCCGGGACAGGGATCGAAAAACTGTTTTTT. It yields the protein CASSPAGTGIEKLFF.

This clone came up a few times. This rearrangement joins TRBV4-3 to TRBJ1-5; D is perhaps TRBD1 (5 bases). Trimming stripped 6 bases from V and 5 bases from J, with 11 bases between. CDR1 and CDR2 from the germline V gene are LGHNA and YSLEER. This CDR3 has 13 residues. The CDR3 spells CASSLGVDQPQHF. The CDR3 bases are TGCGCCAGCAGTTTAGGGGTCGATCAGCCCCAGCATTTT.

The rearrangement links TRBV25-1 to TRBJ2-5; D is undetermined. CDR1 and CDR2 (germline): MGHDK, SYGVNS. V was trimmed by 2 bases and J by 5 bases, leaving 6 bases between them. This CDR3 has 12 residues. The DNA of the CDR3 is TGTGCCAGCAGTGAAGCTCGGGAGACCCAGTACTTC. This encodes CASSEARETQYF.

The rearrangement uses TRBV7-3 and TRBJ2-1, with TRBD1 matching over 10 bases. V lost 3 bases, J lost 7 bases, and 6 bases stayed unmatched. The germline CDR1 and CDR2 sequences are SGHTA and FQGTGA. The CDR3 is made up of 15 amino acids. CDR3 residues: CASSFGTGEVNEQFF. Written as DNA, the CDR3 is TGTGCCAGCAGCTTTGGGACAGGGGAGGTAAATGAGCAGTTCTTC.

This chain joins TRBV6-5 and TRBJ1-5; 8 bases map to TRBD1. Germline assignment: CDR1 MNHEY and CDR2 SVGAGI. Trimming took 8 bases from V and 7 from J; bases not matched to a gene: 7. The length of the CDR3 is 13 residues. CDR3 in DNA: TGTGCCAGCCGAGGACAGGGACAACAGCCCCAGCATTTT. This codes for CASRGQGQQPQHF.

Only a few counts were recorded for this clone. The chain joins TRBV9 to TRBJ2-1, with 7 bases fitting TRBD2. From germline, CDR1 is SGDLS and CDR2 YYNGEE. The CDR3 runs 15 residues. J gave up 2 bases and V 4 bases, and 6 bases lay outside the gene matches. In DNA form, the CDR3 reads TGTGCCAGCAGCCTCCTAGCGGACCCCTACAATGAGCAGTTCTTC. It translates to CASSLLADPYNEQFF.

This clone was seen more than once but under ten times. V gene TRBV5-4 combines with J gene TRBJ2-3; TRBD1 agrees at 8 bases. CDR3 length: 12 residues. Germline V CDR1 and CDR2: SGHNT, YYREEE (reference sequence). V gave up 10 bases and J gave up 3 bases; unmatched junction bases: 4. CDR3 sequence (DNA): TGTGCCGGAGGACAGGGTACAGATACGCAGTATTTT. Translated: CAGGQGTDTQYF.

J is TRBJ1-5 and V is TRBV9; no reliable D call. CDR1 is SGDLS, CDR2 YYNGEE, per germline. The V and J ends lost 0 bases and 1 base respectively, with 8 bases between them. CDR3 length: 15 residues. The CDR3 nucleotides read TGTGCCAGCAGCGTAGGATACGGGAGCAATCAGCCCCAGCATTTT. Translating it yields CASSVGYGSNQPQHF.

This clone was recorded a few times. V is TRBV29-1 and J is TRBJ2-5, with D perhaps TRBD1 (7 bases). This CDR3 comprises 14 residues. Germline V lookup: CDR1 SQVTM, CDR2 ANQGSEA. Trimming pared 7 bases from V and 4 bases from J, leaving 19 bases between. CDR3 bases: TGCAGCGCGACTGACAGGGCGGGACGAGAGACCCAGTACTTC. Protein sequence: CSATDRAGRETQYF.

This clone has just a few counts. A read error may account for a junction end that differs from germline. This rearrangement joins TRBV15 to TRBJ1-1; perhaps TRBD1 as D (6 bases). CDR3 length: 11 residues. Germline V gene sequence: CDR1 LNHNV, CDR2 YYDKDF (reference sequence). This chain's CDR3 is CASSRDTEAFF. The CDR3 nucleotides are TGTGCCTCCTCCAGGGACACCGAAGCTTTCTTT.

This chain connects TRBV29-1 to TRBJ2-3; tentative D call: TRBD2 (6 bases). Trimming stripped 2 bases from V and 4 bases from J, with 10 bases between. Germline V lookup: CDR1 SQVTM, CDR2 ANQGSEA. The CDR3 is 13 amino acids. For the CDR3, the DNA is TGCAGCGTTGAAAAAGGAGGGGCAGATACGCAGTATTTT. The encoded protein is CSVEKGGADTQYF.

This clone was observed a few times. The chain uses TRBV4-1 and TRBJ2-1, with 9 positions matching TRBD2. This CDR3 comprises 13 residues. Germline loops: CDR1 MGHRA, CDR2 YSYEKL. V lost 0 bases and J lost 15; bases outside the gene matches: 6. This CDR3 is CASSQDAGGPGFF. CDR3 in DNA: TGCGCCAGCAGCCAAGATGCGGGGGGGCCTGGGTTCTTC.